A selection of T cell receptor beta chains follows, all from one sample in a study of technical replicates of blood from a few donors. Clones were sequenced by immunoSEQ multiplex PCR, and TCRdb holds only the in-frame ones, with some missing. This sample has under 90,000 clones; around 93% occur once, and the top ten carry approximately 0.3%. The sample consisted of T cells isolated from PBMCs. The receptors derive from a human donor in good health. Each CDR3 is given with its conserved first and last residue. A D gene is named only where the DNA matches it firmly. Only some rows state a clone size, as once, few, many or a class for expanded clones.

J gene | clone size | D gene | V gene | CDR3 DNA | CDR3 protein
TRBJ2-7 | . | . | TRBV6-5 | TGTGCCTCGTCCTACGAGCAGTACTTC | CASSYEQYF
TRBJ1-1 | . | TRBD1 | TRBV19 | TGTGCCAGTAACTCAATGGGACAGGGGGAACCCTTCGGTGAAGCTTTCTTT | CASNSMGQGEPFGEAFF
TRBJ2-3 | . | . | TRBV29-1 | TGCAGCGTTGAGCGTAGTGTCGGGCCCAGAGGGACAGATACGCAGTATTTT | CSVERSVGPRGTDTQYF
TRBJ1-1 | . | TRBD1 | TRBV5-8 | TGTGCCAGCAGCTTCATGGACAGGTTGAACACTGAAGCTTTCTTT | CASSFMDRLNTEAFF
TRBJ2-7 | once | TRBD2 | TRBV19 | TGTGCCAGTAGGAACCCTCGCGGGGGAGGCTACGAGCAGTACTTC | CASRNPRGGGYEQYF
TRBJ1-2 | . | . | TRBV28 | TGTGCCAGCAGTCCGGGGTTTGAGGGCTACACCTTC | CASSPGFEGYTF
TRBJ2-2 | . | . | TRBV15 | TGTGCCACCAGCAGAGATAGGTGGAAACTAAAAACCGGGGAGCTGTTTTTT | CATSRDRWKLKTGELFF
TRBJ2-5 | . | TRBD2 | TRBV5-1 | TGCGCCAGCAGCCGGCGACTAGCGGGGGCTAAAGAGACCCAGTACTTC | CASSRRLAGAKETQYF
TRBJ1-4 | . | . | TRBV21-1 | TGTGCCAGCAGCCCTCGAGGGCCCCGGGCTAATGAAAAACTGTTTTTT | CASSPRGPRANEKLFF
TRBJ1-4 | . | . | TRBV6-1 | TGTGCCAGCAGTGATATAAGGGGGGGGATTGCGGATAATGAAAAACTGTTTTTT | CASSDIRGGIADNEKLFF
TRBJ2-3 | few | . | TRBV21-1 | TGTGCCAGCAGCAAGGATTCAGCGGGAGAAAGGAGAGATACGCAGTATTTT | CASSKDSAGERRDTQYF
TRBJ2-5 | . | TRBD1 | TRBV28 | TGTGCCAGCAGTTTTCGGGACAGTCAGACCCAGTACTTC | CASSFRDSQTQYF
TRBJ2-5 | . | TRBD2 | TRBV29-1 | TGCAGCGTTGAACGTCTAGCGGAAGAGACCCAGTACTTC | CSVERLAEETQYF
TRBJ1-1 | . | . | TRBV5-4 | TGTGCCAGCAGCTTGGGTATGGACTCGGGGAGGGACACTGAAGCTTTCTTT | CASSLGMDSGRDTEAFF
TRBJ2-7 | once | TRBD2 | TRBV25-1 | TGTGCCAGCAGTGAATGGACTAGCGGGAAGGTTCTAGGGGGCCTCCAGTACTTC | CASSEWTSGKVLGGLQYF
TRBJ1-2 | . | TRBD1 | TRBV28 | TGTGCCAGCACTTCAGGGGGGCACTATGGCTACACCTTC | CASTSGGHYGYTF
TRBJ2-3 | . | . | TRBV5-4 | TGTGCCAGCAGCTTGGCCTCAGGGGCCACAGATACGCAGTATTTT | CASSLASGATDTQYF
TRBJ1-2 | . | . | TRBV5-1 | TGCGCCAGCAGCTTGTCAGGGATCTATGGCTACACCTTC | CASSLSGIYGYTF
TRBJ2-1 | . | TRBD1 | TRBV4-1 | TGCGCCAGCAGCTGGAGCTCAGGGGGCTCCTACAATGAGCAGTTCTTC | CASSWSSGGSYNEQFF
TRBJ2-5 | . | . | TRBV4-1 | TGCGCCAGCAGCCAAGCGACTAGGATGAAAGAGACCCAGTACTTC | CASSQATRMKETQYF
TRBJ2-7 | . | . | TRBV1 | TGCACCAGCAGCCATCAACTTGCCCTAGCGGGAGGCCCCTACTTACCAGAGCAGTACTTC | CTSSHQLALAGGPYLPEQYF
TRBJ2-5 | . | . | TRBV7-9 | TGTGCCAGCAGCTTAGATAGGAGTCTCGATGAGACCCAGTACTTC | CASSLDRSLDETQYF
TRBJ2-4 | . | . | TRBV18 | TGTGCCAGCTCACAAACAGGGACCAAAAACATTCAGTACTTC | CASSQTGTKNIQYF
TRBJ2-3 | . | . | TRBV6-6 | TGTGCCTCCGCCGGTTCAGATACGCAGTATTTT | CASAGSDTQYF
TRBJ2-7 | . | TRBD1 | TRBV27 | TGTGCCAGCAGTTTCTGGGACAGGGCTAGCGAGCAGTACTTC | CASSFWDRASEQYF
TRBJ2-3 | . | TRBD2 | TRBV5-1 | TGCGCCAGCAGCCGAGGAGCGGGGGGGAGCACAGATACGCAGTATTTT | CASSRGAGGSTDTQYF
TRBJ2-5 | . | TRBD2 | TRBV7-9 | TGTGCCAGCGGGACTAGCGGGAAAGAGACCCAGTACTTC | CASGTSGKETQYF
TRBJ2-1 | . | . | TRBV11-2 | TGTGCCAGCAGCTCTCGTCTTAGCTCCTACAATGAGCAGTTCTTC | CASSSRLSSYNEQFF
TRBJ2-2 | few | . | TRBV6-1 | TGTGCCAGCAGCCAAATGATAGACACCGGGGAGCTGTTTTTT | CASSQMIDTGELFF
TRBJ1-2 | . | TRBD1 | TRBV28 | TGTGCCAGCAGTCCGCCTAGGGACAGGGGGAGGGGCTACACCTTC | CASSPPRDRGRGYTF
TRBJ2-7 | . | TRBD2 | TRBV27 | TGTGCCAGCAGTGCTCCGGGACTAGTAACCCACGAGCAGTACTTC | CASSAPGLVTHEQYF
TRBJ2-1 | . | TRBD2 | TRBV7-2 | TGTGCCAGCAGCATTCTAGCGGGGGGATACAATGAGCAGTTCTTC | CASSILAGGYNEQFF
TRBJ2-2 | . | . | TRBV25-1 | TGTGCCAGCAGCAGAACGAACACCGGGGAGCTGTTTTTT | CASSRTNTGELFF
TRBJ1-2 | . | TRBD1 | TRBV19 | TGTGCCAGTTACGACAGGGGATTGGACTATGGCTACACCTTC | CASYDRGLDYGYTF
TRBJ1-2 | . | . | TRBV7-9 | TGTGCCAGCAGCTTAGGCTTGTGGCAGGCTGACGAGACGGGCTACACCTTC | CASSLGLWQADETGYTF
TRBJ1-1 | . | . | TRBV27 | TGTGCCAGCACCCCCGGGGATGAGACTGAAGCTTTCTTT | CASTPGDETEAFF
TRBJ1-2 | . | . | TRBV2 | TGTGCCAGCAGCCCACTCCGAACGAATGGCTACACCTTC | CASSPLRTNGYTF
TRBJ2-1 | . | TRBD2 | TRBV18 | TGTGCCAGCTCATCAGCGGGGTATGAGCAGTTCTTC | CASSSAGYEQFF
TRBJ1-5 | . | TRBD1 | TRBV28 | TGTGCCAGCAGTACGCCGGGACAGGGCAATCAGCCCCAGCATTTT | CASSTPGQGNQPQHF
TRBJ1-2 | . | . | TRBV19 | TGTGCCAGTAGTATGGTAGGGGCGCAGCCCCTAGAAGGCTACACCTTC | CASSMVGAQPLEGYTF
TRBJ2-7 | . | . | TRBV5-1 | TGCGCCAGCAGCTTGGGCGGGGTTATGTACGAGCAGTACTTC | CASSLGGVMYEQYF
TRBJ2-3 | . | TRBD1 | TRBV5-1 | TGCGCCAGCAGCTTCCGGGACAGGGGGCCTGATACGCAGTATTTT | CASSFRDRGPDTQYF
TRBJ1-5 | . | . | TRBV19 | TGTGCCAGTAAGGCGGACGGGAGATCCAATCAGCCCCAGCATTTT | CASKADGRSNQPQHF
TRBJ2-5 | . | TRBD2 | TRBV5-1 | TGCGCCAGCAGCTTGGTTCAGACTAGCGGGAGTGGTGAGACCCAGTACTTC | CASSLVQTSGSGETQYF
TRBJ2-3 | . | . | TRBV4-1 | TGCGCCAGCAGCCAAGACCGGCGGCAGATTATAAGACTCCACACAGATACGCAGTATTTT | CASSQDRRQIIRLHTDTQYF
TRBJ2-1 | . | . | TRBV4-1 | TGCGCCAGCAGCCAAGAAGGAGCCGGCTCCAACAATGAGCAGTTCTTC | CASSQEGAGSNNEQFF
TRBJ2-2 | . | TRBD2 | TRBV4-1 | TGCGCCAGCAGCCAAGATCATGCGGCTAGCGGGACCGGGGAGCTGTTTTTT | CASSQDHAASGTGELFF
TRBJ2-2 | . | TRBD2 | TRBV6-5 | TGTGCCAGCAGTTACAGACGGGGGGGCTACACCGGGGAGCTGTTTTTT | CASSYRRGGYTGELFF
TRBJ1-2 | . | . | TRBV19 | TGTGCCAGTAGCCCAGACAGCCGCTATAGCTACACCTTC | CASSPDSRYSYTF
TRBJ1-1 | . | TRBD1 | TRBV12-5 | TGTGCTAGTGGTGAGGACAGGCTGAACACTGAAGCTTTCTTT | CASGEDRLNTEAFF
TRBJ2-5 | . | . | TRBV18 | TGTGCCAGCTCAGATTTACAGGGATCGGAGACCCAGTACTTC | CASSDLQGSETQYF